This TCR beta chain derives from a study of blood T cell repertoires in COVID-19. Study overall: Acute and convalescent COVID-19 specimens originated in the United States, Italy and Spain. Sources were T cells, B-cell-depleted T cells, or PBMCs; the material itself was cDNA or gDNA.

Trimming took off 3 bases at V and 0 bases at J, with 12 bases between the two ends. The CDR3 is made up of 15 amino acids. Per the germline V gene, CDR1 is SGDLS and CDR2 is YYNGEE. In the original analysis: How many nucleated cells were present was estimated from reference gene primer amplification. TCRdb keeps only in-frame clones here, not all; method: immunoSEQ multiplex PCR. V, J and clone size are those of that table, while D and trimming were read from the DNA. Of roughly 250,000 clones detected, approximately 84% appear once; the ten largest clones hold around 7.8%. The clonotype was recovered from a human donor in a cohort sampled during active COVID-19. Sequenced input: peripheral blood. The chain couples TRBV9 to TRBJ1-2; tentative D call: TRBD1 (5 bases). The CDR3 nucleotides read TGTGCCAGCAGCGAGGACACCGGAACTAACTATGGCTACACCTTC. Its translation is CASSEDTGTNYGYTF.